These 15 T cell receptor beta chains were sequenced from one sample in a study of blood T cell repertoires in COVID-19. Only in-frame clones appear in the TCRdb table, and some are missing; sequencing was by immunoSEQ multiplex PCR. The sample holds about 170,000 clones, approximately 83% seen once. The sample comprised peripheral blood. The receptors stem from a woman aged 60-75 years with acute or convalescent COVID-19.

V and J are TRBV6-5 and TRBJ1-2; no firm D call. Germline V gene data show CDR1 as MNHEY and CDR2 as SVGAGI. V lost 0 bases, J lost 1 base, and 6 bases lay in between. The CDR3 consists of 14 residues. CDR3 DNA: TGTGCCAGCAGTTACTCGAAACTTAACTATGGCTACACCTTC. Its protein is CASSYSKLNYGYTF.

This clone was recorded once. The V and J genes are TRBV7-2 and TRBJ1-5; D remains unclear. Looked up from germline, CDR1 is SGHTA and CDR2 is FQGNSA. This CDR3 contains 15 residues. Deletions cut 5 bases from V and 4 bases from J, with 15 bases between. Written as DNA, the CDR3 is TGTGCCAGCAGCCCTGACACGGCGTTAAATCAGCCCCAGCATTTT. The encoded protein is CASSPDTALNQPQHF.

This clone was seen only once. The J gene is TRBJ1-2, the V gene TRBV19; D possibly corresponds to TRBD1 (6 bases). V was shortened by 3 bases and J by 3 bases, with 11 bases between the two germline ends. This CDR3 region has 14 residues. The germline CDR1 and CDR2 sequences are LNHDA and SQIVND (reference sequence). This CDR3 is CASSIRGADYGYTF. The CDR3 DNA follows: TGTGCCAGTAGTATTCGGGGGGCTGACTATGGCTACACCTTC.

This rearrangement joins TRBV6-2 or TRBV6-3 to TRBJ2-3; 8 bases match TRBD2. The CDR3 contains 18 residues. The germline gives CDR1 MNHEY, CDR2 SVGEGT. Trimming took 2 bases from V and 2 from J; bases not matched to a gene: 12. The CDR3 loop is CASSYVRLAGGSTDTQYF. In DNA, the CDR3 is TGTGCCAGCAGTTACGTTCGGCTAGCGGGCGGATCCACAGATACGCAGTATTTT.

The V call is TRBV30, the J call TRBJ2-2; D gene uncertain. Germline-derived CDR1 and CDR2 are GTSNPN and SVGIG (reference sequence). Deletions cut 5 bases from V and 7 bases from J, with 20 bases between. The CDR3 sequence is 15 residues long. The CDR3 sequence: CAWDSASVDGGELFF. CDR3 in DNA: TGTGCCTGGGACTCCGCCAGCGTCGATGGCGGGGAGCTGTTTTTT.

The V call is TRBV28, the J call TRBJ1-5; TRBD1 matches 10 bases. The CDR3 sequence is 15 residues long. Germline V gives CDR1 MDHEN, CDR2 SYDVKM. The J segment lost 4 bases and the V segment lost 6 bases, leaving 6 bases of the junction unmatched. The CDR3 coding sequence is TGTGCCAGCAGACCCCCGGGACAGGGGAATCAGCCCCAGCATTTT. Its protein product is CASRPPGQGNQPQHF.

The chain carries TRBV11-2 and TRBJ2-7; 7 nucleotides line up with TRBD2. From germline, CDR1 is SGHAT and CDR2 FQNNGV. This CDR3 is 15 amino acids long. The V segment lost 3 bases and the J segment 1 base; nucleotides outside the gene matches: 6. Here the CDR3 DNA reads TGTGCCAGCAGCTTTTTTGGGGGGGGTTCCTACGAGCAGTACTTC. This codes for CASSFFGGGSYEQYF.

CDR3 protein: CASRIEQGNTEAFF. As DNA, the CDR3 is TGTGCCAGCAGGATAGAACAGGGTAACACTGAAGCTTTCTTT. This chain joins TRBV28 and TRBJ1-1, with D possibly TRBD1 on 6 matching bases. With 6 bases removed from V and 2 bases from J, the gap between germline ends came to 13 bases. CDR1 MDHEN and CDR2 SYDVKM come from the germline V gene. The CDR3 consists of 14 residues.

Comments on this clone: A junction end diverges from the germline sequence, so it may reflect a read error. The chain couples TRBV7-7 to TRBJ2-3; TRBD2 might be the D (5 bases). The CDR3 has 14 amino acids. Germline assignment: CDR1 SSHAT and CDR2 FNYEAQ (reference sequence). For the CDR3, the DNA is TGTGCTAGCAGCTTAGAGGAGGGCACAGATACGCAGTATTTT. The encoded protein is CASSLEEGTDTQYF.

This chain joins TRBV9 and TRBJ1-6; D ambiguous. The CDR3 has 15 amino acids. Germline assignment: CDR1 SGDLS and CDR2 YYNGEE. V lost 4 bases and J lost 10, with 18 bases in between. CDR3 bases: TGTGCCAGCAGCTCCACCGAGGGAAGCGGCTCACCCCTCCACTTT. It is translated as CASSSTEGSGSPLHF.

The CDR3 region has the DNA TGTGCCAGCAGCTTATTTCGACAGGGGGTTGGCTACACCTTC. Amino acid sequence: CASSLFRQGVGYTF. This rearrangement joins TRBV11-2 to TRBJ1-2, with TRBD1 identical over 9 bases. The V gene end was trimmed by 2 bases and the J gene end by 7 bases; junction bases not matched to a gene: 5. This CDR3 comprises 14 residues. Germline values: CDR1 SGHAT, CDR2 FQNNGV.

The J gene is TRBJ1-6, the V gene TRBV12-3 or TRBV12-4, with 7 bases that match TRBD1. The V segment lost 3 bases and the J segment 9 bases; nucleotides outside the gene matches: 2. CDR3 length: 13 residues. CDR3 in DNA: TGTGCCAGCAGTTTGGGACAGCGTTCACCCCTCCACTTT. It translates to CASSLGQRSPLHF.

CDR3 in amino acids: CASSDILGTASGNTIYF. The CDR3 coding sequence is TGTGCCAGCAGTGATATACTCGGGACAGCCTCTGGAAACACCATATATTTT. This rearrangement joins TRBV6-1 to TRBJ1-3, with 7 bases that match TRBD1. V gave up 3 bases and J gave up 0 bases; unmatched junction bases: 8. CDR1 is MNHNS and CDR2 is SASEGT in the germline V gene. The length of the CDR3 is 17 residues.

This rearrangement joins TRBV10-3 to TRBJ2-1; tentative D call: TRBD1 (6 bases). Germline lookup yields CDR1 ENHRY and CDR2 SYGVKD. Trimming stripped 3 bases from V and 6 bases from J, with 15 bases between. This CDR3 comprises 15 residues. Here the CDR3 DNA reads TGTGCCATCAGTGATCCCGACAGGATTTCCAATGAGCAGTTCTTC. Translating it yields CAISDPDRISNEQFF.

CDR3 DNA: TGCGCCAGCAGTCAATCCTTGGGACTAGCGGGGGGGCCCCCCGAATACGAGCAGTACTTC. It specifies CASSQSLGLAGGPPEYEQYF. The chain uses TRBV23-1 and TRBJ2-7; 16 bases agree with TRBD2. TRBV23-1 is given ORF status, its function remaining uncertain. The CDR3 is 20 amino acids. V shed 0 bases and J 4 bases; nucleotides not matched to a gene: 12.